The clone carrying this T cell receptor (beta chain) turned up a few times. Its cognate antigen is unknown. The record originates from a study of beta chain features in type 1 diabetes. Overall study context: Patients did not differ from healthy donors in age, gender or cell yield. Overall study findings and caveats: Type 1 diabetes patients had VDJ junctions that carried fewer insertions and more deletions.

Isolated RNA was reverse transcribed in full, so expressed TCRB transcripts were sequenced. This table comes from immunoSEQ multiplex PCR, and its TCRdb copy is limited to in-frame clones, with some not included. The sample lists hundreds of thousands of clones, roughly 15% occurring once. The ends lost 6 bases at V and 6 bases at J; junction bases unmatched: 7. Germline assignment: CDR1 MDHEN and CDR2 SYDVKM. CDR3 length: 14 amino acids. The clonotype was recovered from a woman aged 18 to 35 in good health. The rearrangement links TRBV28 to TRBJ2-3; the match to TRBD1 covers 9 bases. Sequenced material: naive CD4+ T cells from blood. The CDR3 DNA sequence: TGTGCCAGCAGCAACAGGGGGCTCGGTGATACGCAGTATTTT. This translates into CASSNRGLGDTQYF.